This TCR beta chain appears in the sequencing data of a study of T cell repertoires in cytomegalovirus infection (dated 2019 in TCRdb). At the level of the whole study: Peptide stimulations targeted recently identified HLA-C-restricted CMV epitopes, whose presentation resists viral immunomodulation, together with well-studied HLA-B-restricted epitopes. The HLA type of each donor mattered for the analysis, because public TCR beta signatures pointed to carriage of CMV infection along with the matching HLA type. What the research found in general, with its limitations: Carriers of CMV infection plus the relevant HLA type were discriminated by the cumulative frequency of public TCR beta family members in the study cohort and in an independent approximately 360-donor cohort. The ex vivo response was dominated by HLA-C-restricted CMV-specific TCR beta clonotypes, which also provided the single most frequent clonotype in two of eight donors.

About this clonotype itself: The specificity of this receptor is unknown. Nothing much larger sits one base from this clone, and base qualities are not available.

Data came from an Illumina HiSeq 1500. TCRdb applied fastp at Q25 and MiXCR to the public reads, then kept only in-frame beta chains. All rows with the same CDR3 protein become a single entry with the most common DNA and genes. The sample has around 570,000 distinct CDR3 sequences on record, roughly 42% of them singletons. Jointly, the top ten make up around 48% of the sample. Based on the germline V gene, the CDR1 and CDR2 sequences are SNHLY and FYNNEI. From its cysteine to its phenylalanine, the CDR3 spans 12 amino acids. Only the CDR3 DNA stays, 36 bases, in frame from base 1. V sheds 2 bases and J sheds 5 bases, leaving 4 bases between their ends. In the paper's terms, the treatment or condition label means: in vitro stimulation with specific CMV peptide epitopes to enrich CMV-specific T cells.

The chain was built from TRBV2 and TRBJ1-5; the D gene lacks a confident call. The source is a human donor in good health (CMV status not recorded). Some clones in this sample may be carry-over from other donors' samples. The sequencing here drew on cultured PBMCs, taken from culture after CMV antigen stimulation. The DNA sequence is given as TGTGCCAGCAGTGAATACTATCAGCCCCAGCATTTT. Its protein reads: CASSEYYQPQHF. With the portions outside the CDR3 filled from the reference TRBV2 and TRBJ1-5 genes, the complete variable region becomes EPEVTQTPSHQVTQMGQEVILRCVPISNHLYFYWYRQILGQKVEFLVSFYNNEISEKSEIFDDQFSVERPDGSNFTLKIRSTKLEDSAMYFCASSEYYQPQHFGDGTRLSIL.